This note documents a single T cell receptor (beta chain) sequence. The data originate from a study of shared T cell receptors in the human thymus. Here immunoSEQ multiplex PCR was the method, and the copy in TCRdb shows in-frame clones only, minus some. Among more than 300,000 clones listed, approximately 95% were seen once. Germline assignment: CDR1 SGHRS and CDR2 YFSETQ. J lost 0 bases, V lost 5 bases, and 6 bases had no gene match. This CDR3 comprises 16 residues. This receptor was taken from a human donor. The genes are TRBV5-1 and TRBJ2-1, with TRBD2 matching 9 bases. What was sequenced was thymocytes. CDR3 sequence (DNA): TGCGCCAGCAGTCCGACTAGCGGCCTCTCCTACAATGAGCAGTTCTTC. Protein: CASSPTSGLSYNEQFF.